This T cell receptor beta chain was captured in a study of circulating CD8 cells and anti-PD-1 response in melanoma. Study summary: Of approximately 13 patients, seven got anti-PD-1 first and six had prior therapy.

In its sample, this clonotype is large. Its antigen remains unknown. Findings and limits, study-wide: Expanded sorted subsets were checked for tumor reactivity using peptides. TIGIT repertoires were least diverse, DNEG repertoires most diverse. Subset repertoires were largely private at M1, with under 7% shared.

Four subsets defined by PD-1 and/or TIGIT were sorted from live CD3+CD8+TCRalphabeta+ cells. Each library started from approximately 14 ng of total RNA using the QIAseq Immune Repertoire TCR panel. TCRdb re-called the reads through MiXCR, storing one row per CDR3 protein. The repertoire consists of 350 to 400 distinct CDR3 sequences, with around 2.8% occurring once and the leading ten covering approximately 15%. The sample was CD8+ T cells from PBMCs, taken at baseline or after one month of anti-PD-1 therapy (not recorded which). This receptor was taken from a human donor with melanoma.

The DNA of the CDR3 is TGCAGTGCCCTTCACGGAGCCAAAAACATTCAGTACTTC. Protein sequence: CSALHGAKNIQYF. The rearrangement joins TRBV20-1 to TRBJ2-4; D gene uncertain. Per the germline V gene, CDR1 is DFQATT and CDR2 is SNEGSKA (reference sequence). Trimming cost V 6 bases and J 0 bases, with 9 bases left between them. The CDR3 extends over 13 amino acids.